The TCR beta chain under discussion was sequenced for a study of Ad26.COV2.S vaccination and SARS-CoV-2 variants. Background on the study: The authors gave Ad26.COV2.S intramuscularly, either once or twice 56 days apart. Regarding the study as a whole: In TCR breadth and depth analyses, total T cell responses may have been underestimated.

This clone was detected only once. Its antigen is unknown. Sequencing used immunoSEQ multiplex PCR; TCRdb keeps in-frame clones, though not all of them. Of fewer than 400,000 clones listed, 85% are singletons. Trimming at V came to 0 bases and at J to 2 bases, leaving 5 bases not matched to a gene. Germline CDR1 WNHNN, CDR2 SYGVQD (reference sequence). The CDR3 has 16 amino acids. Treatment defined: 15 to 20 received Ad26.COV2.S at low or high dose, single or two shots; 5 received placebo; per-sample allocation not given. Samples were taken on day 63 after the first vaccine or placebo injection. This specimen consisted of peripheral blood, obtained in a trial of Ad26.COV2.S vaccine versus placebo. This clonotype was obtained from a person aged 18-65 years who received the Ad26.COV2.S COVID-19 vaccine or a placebo. The rearrangement joins TRBV10-1 to TRBJ2-3; 7 bases match TRBD2. For the CDR3, the DNA is TGCGCCAGCAGTGAGTCGTTAGCGGGTTCCACAGATACGCAGTATTTT. This gives the protein CASSESLAGSTDTQYF.